The clone carrying this T cell receptor beta chain was counted between two and nine times. These data belong to a study of shared clonotypes between healthy human individuals. The CDR3 spans 16 residues. Deletions cut 5 bases from V and 0 bases from J, with 14 bases between. Germline V gene data show CDR1 as SEHNR and CDR2 as FQNEAQ (reference sequence). Assay used: immunoSEQ multiplex PCR; TCRdb lists only in-frame clones, some missing. The sample yields some 630,000 clones, 72% seen once. The TCR originated in a woman in her twenties or thirties in good health. V usage is TRBV7-9 and J usage is TRBJ2-1, with D possibly being TRBD2 (6 bases). The sample comprised memory CD4+ T cells sorted from blood. Subset: CD45RA-negative fraction. CDR3: CASSPLGGSSYNEQFF. The CDR3 coding sequence is TGTGCCAGCAGCCCTCTTGGGGGGAGCTCCTACAATGAGCAGTTCTTC.